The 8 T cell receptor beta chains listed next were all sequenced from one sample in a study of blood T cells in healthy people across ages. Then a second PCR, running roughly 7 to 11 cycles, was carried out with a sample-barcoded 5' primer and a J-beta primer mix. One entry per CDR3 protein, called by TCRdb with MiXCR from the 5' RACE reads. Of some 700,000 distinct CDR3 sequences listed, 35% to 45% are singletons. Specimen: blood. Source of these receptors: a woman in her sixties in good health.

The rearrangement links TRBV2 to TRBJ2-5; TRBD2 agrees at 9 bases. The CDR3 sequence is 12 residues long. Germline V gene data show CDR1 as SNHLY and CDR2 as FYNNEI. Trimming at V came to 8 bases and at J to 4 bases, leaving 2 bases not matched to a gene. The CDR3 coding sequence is TGTGCCAGCGCGACTAGCGGAGAGACCCAGTACTTC. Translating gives CASATSGETQYF.

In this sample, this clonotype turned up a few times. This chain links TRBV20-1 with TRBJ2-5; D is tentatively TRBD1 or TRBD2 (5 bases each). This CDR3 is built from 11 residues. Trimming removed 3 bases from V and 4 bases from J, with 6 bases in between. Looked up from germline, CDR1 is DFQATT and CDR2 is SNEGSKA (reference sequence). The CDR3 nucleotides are TGCAGTGCTAGTGGGGGAGAGACCCAGTACTTC. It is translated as CSASGGETQYF.

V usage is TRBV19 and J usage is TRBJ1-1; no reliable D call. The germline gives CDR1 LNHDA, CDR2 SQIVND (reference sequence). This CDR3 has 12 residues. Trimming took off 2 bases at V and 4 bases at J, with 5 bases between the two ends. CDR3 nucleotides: TGTGCCAGTAGTATAAGTTTCACTGAAGCTTTCTTT. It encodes CASSISFTEAFF.

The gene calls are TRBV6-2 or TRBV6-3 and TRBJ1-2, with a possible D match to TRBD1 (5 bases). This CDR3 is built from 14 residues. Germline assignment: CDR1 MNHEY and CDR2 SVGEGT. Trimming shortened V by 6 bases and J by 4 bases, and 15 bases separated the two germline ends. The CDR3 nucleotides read TGTGCCAGCAGCAAATACCAGGGATCCTATGGCTACACCTTC. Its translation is CASSKYQGSYGYTF.

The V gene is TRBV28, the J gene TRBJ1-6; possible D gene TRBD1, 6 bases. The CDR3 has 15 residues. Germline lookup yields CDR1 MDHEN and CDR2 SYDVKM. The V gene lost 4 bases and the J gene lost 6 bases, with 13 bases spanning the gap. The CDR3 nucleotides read TGTGCCAGCAGTTGGAGGGGCAGGGGTAATTCACCCCTCCACTTT. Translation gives CASSWRGRGNSPLHF.

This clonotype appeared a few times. The CDR3 bases are TGCAGTTACCCGCCGGGGGGCTATACTGAAGCTTTCTTT. Amino acids: CSYPPGGYTEAFF. This chain connects TRBV20-1 to TRBJ1-1; D is possibly TRBD1 (6 bases). Germline loops: CDR1 DFQATT, CDR2 SNEGSKA (reference sequence). The CDR3 spans 13 residues. V gave up 8 bases and J gave up 5 bases, with 18 bases separating them.

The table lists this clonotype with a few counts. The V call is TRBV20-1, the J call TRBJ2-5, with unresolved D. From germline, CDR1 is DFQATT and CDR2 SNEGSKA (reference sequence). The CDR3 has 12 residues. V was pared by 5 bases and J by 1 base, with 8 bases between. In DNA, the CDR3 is TGCAGTGCTCCCCCCGTCCAAGAGACCCAGTACTTC. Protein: CSAPPVQETQYF.

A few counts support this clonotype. CDR3 loop: CASSWEPGTQQEGLYEQYF. The CDR3 DNA reads TGTGCCAGCAGCTGGGAGCCCGGGACTCAGCAAGAGGGTCTCTACGAGCAGTACTTC. This chain links TRBV7-6 with TRBJ2-7; weak D call: TRBD2 (6 bases). This CDR3 comprises 19 residues. The V end lost 4 bases, the J end lost 3 bases, and 28 bases lay between the germline ends. Germline CDR1 is SGHVS and CDR2 is FNYEAQ.